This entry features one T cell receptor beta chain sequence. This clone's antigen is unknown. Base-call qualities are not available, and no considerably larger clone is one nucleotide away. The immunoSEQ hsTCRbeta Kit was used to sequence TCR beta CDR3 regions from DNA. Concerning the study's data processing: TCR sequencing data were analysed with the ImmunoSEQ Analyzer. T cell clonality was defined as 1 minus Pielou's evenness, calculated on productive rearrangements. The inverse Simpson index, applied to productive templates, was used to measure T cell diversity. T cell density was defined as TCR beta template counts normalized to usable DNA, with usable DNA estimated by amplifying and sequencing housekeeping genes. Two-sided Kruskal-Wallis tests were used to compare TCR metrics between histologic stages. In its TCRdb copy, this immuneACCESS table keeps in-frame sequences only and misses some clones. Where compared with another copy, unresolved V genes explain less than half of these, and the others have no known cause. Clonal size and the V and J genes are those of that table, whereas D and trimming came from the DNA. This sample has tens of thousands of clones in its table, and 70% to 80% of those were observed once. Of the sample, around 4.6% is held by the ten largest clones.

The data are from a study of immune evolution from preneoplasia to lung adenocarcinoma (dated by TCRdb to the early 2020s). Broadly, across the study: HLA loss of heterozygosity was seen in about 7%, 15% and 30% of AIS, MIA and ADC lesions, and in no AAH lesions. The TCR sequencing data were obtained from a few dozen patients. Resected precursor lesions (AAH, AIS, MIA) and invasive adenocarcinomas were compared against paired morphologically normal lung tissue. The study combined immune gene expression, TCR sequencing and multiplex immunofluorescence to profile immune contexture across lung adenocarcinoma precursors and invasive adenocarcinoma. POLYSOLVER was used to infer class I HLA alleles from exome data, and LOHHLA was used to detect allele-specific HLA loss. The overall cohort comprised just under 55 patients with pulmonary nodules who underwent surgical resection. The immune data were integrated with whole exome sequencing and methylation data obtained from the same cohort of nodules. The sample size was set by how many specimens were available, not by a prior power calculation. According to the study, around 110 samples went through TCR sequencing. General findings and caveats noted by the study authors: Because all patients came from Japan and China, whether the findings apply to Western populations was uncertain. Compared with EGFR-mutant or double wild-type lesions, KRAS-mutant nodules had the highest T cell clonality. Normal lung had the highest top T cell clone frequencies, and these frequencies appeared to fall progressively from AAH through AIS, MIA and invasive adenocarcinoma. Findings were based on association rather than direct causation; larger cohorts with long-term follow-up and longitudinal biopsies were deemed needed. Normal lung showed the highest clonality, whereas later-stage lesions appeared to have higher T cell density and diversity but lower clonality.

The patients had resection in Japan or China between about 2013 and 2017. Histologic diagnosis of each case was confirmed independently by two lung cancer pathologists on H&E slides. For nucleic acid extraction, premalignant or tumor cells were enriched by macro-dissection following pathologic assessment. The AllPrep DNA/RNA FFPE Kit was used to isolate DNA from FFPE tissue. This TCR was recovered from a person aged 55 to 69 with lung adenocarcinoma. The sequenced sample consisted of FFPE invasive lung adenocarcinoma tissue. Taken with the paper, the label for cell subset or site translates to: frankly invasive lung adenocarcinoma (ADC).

The nucleotide sequence reads TGTGCCAGTAACCCCGGGACTGGAAATCAGCCCCAGCATTTT. Translated, this is CASNPGTGNQPQHF. The receptor chain draws on TRBV19 and TRBJ1-5; a weak D assignment points to TRBD1 (5 bases agree). Measured from the cysteine to the phenylalanine, the CDR3 is 14 residues long. Left in the record is the CDR3 DNA by itself, 42 bases read in frame from the first base. The V end loses 7 bases and the J end loses 4 bases, and a stretch of 14 bases separates them. Per the germline V gene (reference sequence), LNHDA is the CDR1 and SQIVND is the CDR2.